The rows below give T cell receptor beta chains drawn from one sample of a study of cytomegalovirus exposure and HLA in healthy donors. The protocol was immunoSEQ multiplex PCR, while the TCRdb copy is restricted to in-frame clones and leaves out a portion. This repertoire shows some 120,000 clones, roughly 80% found once; its top ten account for roughly 22%. Specimen: PBMCs. These TCRs come from a man younger than 45 in good health and CMV-seropositive. Both conserved end residues are part of each CDR3. A D gene is named only where the DNA matches it firmly. Part of the rows lack a size; the others show once, few, many or a class for expanded clones.

D | size | J | V | CDR3 | DNA
. | . | TRBJ2-7 | TRBV7-2 | CASTFWGRGSTNEQYF | TGTGCCAGCACCTTTTGGGGCAGGGGTTCAACCAACGAGCAGTACTTC
. | once | TRBJ2-7 | TRBV20-1 | CSVSPAYEQYF | TGCAGTGTTTCCCCAGCCTACGAGCAGTACTTC
TRBD2 | . | TRBJ2-7 | TRBV5-1 | CASSHGTSGGAAYEQYF | TGCGCCAGCAGCCACGGGACTAGCGGGGGGGCCGCCTACGAGCAGTACTTC
. | . | TRBJ1-1 | TRBV28 | CASSLLFGVNTEAFF | TGTGCCAGCAGTTTGTTATTCGGGGTCAACACTGAAGCTTTCTTT
TRBD1 | . | TRBJ2-7 | TRBV11-2 | CASSLGTGGFYEQYF | TGTGCCAGCAGCCTCGGGACAGGGGGGTTCTACGAGCAGTACTTC
TRBD2 | . | TRBJ2-2 | TRBV5-1 | CASRTSGSSRTGELFF | TGCGCCAGCAGGACTAGCGGGAGTTCAAGGACCGGGGAGCTGTTTTTT
. | . | TRBJ2-6 | TRBV7-3 | CASSLSPAGAGANVLTF | TGTGCCAGCAGCTTATCGCCCGCAGGGGCTGGGGCCAACGTCCTGACTTTC
. | . | TRBJ2-1 | TRBV2 | CASSPYNEQFF | TGTGCCAGCAGTCCCTATAATGAGCAGTTCTTC
TRBD1 | once | TRBJ2-5 | TRBV6-1 | CASSFRQGHQETQYF | TGTGCCAGCAGCTTTAGACAGGGCCACCAAGAGACCCAGTACTTC
. | . | TRBJ1-1 | TRBV5-1 | CASSFDWNTEAFF | TGCGCCAGCAGCTTCGACTGGAACACTGAAGCTTTCTTT